The source of this T cell receptor beta chain is a study of patients and donors after allogeneic stem cell transplantation. The CDR3 is made up of 13 amino acids. Germline V gene sequence: CDR1 SGHTA, CDR2 FQGTGA. With V trimmed by 2 bases and J by 4 bases, 0 bases remained unmatched. In this sample, this clonotype is medium-sized. MiXCR, applied by TCRdb to the RT-PCR reads, yields one record per CDR3 protein. In the table there are about 2,000 distinct CDR3 sequences, about 1.7% of which are singletons. The sequenced material came from blood, either unsorted or a sorted T cell fraction (not recorded which). This chain links TRBV7-3 with TRBJ2-5, with 8 bases that match TRBD2. The clonotype comes from a human donor who was either an allogeneic HSCT recipient or a stem cell or donor lymphocyte infusion donor (not recorded which). It is not recorded whose cells these are; they may come from a transplant donor. The CDR3 here is CASSLREGETQYF. CDR3 bases: TGTGCCAGCAGCTTACGGGAGGGAGAGACCCAGTACTTC.